One sample yielded the 29 T cell receptor beta chains listed below, sequenced in a study of T-cell reconstitution after alpha-beta-depleted transplantation in children. Using unique molecular identifiers, the investigators prepared the TCRbeta library. TCRdb re-called the PCR reads through MiXCR, storing one row per CDR3 protein. This sample has roughly 790,000 distinct CDR3 sequences, with 16% found just once. This specimen was PBMCs, mostly from graft donor cells, taken 360 days after TCRalphabeta/CD19-depleted stem cell transplant. The origin of the receptors is a male patient younger than 18 who had a stem cell transplant for acute lymphoblastic leukemia, so the T cells may come from the graft donor.

With regard to this clonotype: The limits of the CDR3 on the DNA are not certain, so only TCRdb's listed CDR3 is given. The V call is TRBV7-5, the J call TRBJ1-5; no check of the table's D call, TRBD1, against the DNA was made. TRBV7-5 is marked as a pseudogene. The CDR3 is 21 residues long, ends included. The CDR3 loop is CISVPEAPNPSTDYSNQPQHF.

The genes are TRBV3-1 and TRBJ2-3, with 10 positions matching TRBD2. CDR3 length: 17 residues. Germline CDR1 and CDR2: LGHDT and YNNKEL (reference sequence). V shed 3 bases and J 2 bases; nucleotides not matched to a gene: 8. The CDR3 DNA is TGTGCCAGCAGCCATCCCAAAGGGACTAGCGCCACAGATACGCAGTATTTT. The encoded protein is CASSHPKGTSATDTQYF.

This chain links TRBV15 with TRBJ2-5; 8 nucleotides agree with TRBD1. This CDR3 is 13 amino acids long. Germline values: CDR1 LNHNV, CDR2 YYDKDF (reference sequence). V gave up 7 bases and J gave up 3 bases; unmatched junction bases: 4. The chain's CDR3 is CATKTGGKETQYF. In nucleotides, the CDR3 is TGTGCCACCAAAACAGGGGGGAAAGAGACCCAGTACTTC.

This clonotype came up a few times. The chain links TRBV28 to TRBJ2-1; 9 nucleotides match TRBD2. The germline V gene has CDR1 MDHEN and CDR2 SYDVKM. This CDR3 has 15 amino acids. J lost 6 bases, V lost 1 base, and 4 bases had no gene match. CDR3 sequence (DNA): TGTGCCAGCAGTTTATCCCTAGCGGGACTCAATGAGCAGTTCTTC. It specifies CASSLSLAGLNEQFF.

This clonotype was detected a few times. This chain uses TRBV11-2 with TRBJ1-4; no firm D call. CDR3 length: 14 amino acids. The germline CDR1 and CDR2 sequences are SGHAT and FQNNGV. The V end lost 5 bases, the J end lost 7 bases, and 14 bases lay between the germline ends. The CDR3 DNA follows: TGTGCCAGCAGCCCAGTGTATCCTAGTGAAAAACTGTTTTTT. It translates to CASSPVYPSEKLFF.

This clonotype was recorded at least ten times. The rearrangement links TRBV5-1 to TRBJ2-1, with 14 positions matching TRBD2. V shed 4 bases and J 6 bases; nucleotides not matched to a gene: 6. The germline gives CDR1 SGHRS, CDR2 YFSETQ. This CDR3 spans 16 amino acids. This CDR3 is CASSSQGLAGVNEQFF. CDR3 in DNA: TGCGCCAGCAGCAGCCAGGGACTAGCGGGAGTCAATGAGCAGTTCTTC. Full variable domain (outside the CDR3, taken from reference TRBV5-1 and TRBJ2-1): KAGVTQTPRYLIKTRGQQVTLSCSPISGHRSVSWYQQTPGQGLQFLFEYFSETQRNKGNFPGRFSGRQFSNSRSEMNVSTLELGDSALYLCASSSQGLAGVNEQFFGPGTRLTVL.

J is TRBJ2-5 and V is TRBV12-3 or TRBV12-4; no reliable D call. The ends were cut back, 9 bases at V and 5 bases at J, with 13 bases in the middle. This CDR3 is built from 12 residues. CDR3 in DNA: TGTGCCAGTTATAGGACCTGGGAGACCCAGTACTTC. It codes for CASYRTWETQYF.

The chain is built from TRBV29-1 and TRBJ2-3; maybe TRBD2 (6 bases). Trimming removed 2 bases at V and 2 bases at J, with 11 bases between. Germline V gives CDR1 SQVTM, CDR2 ANQGSEA. This CDR3 is 14 amino acids long. This chain's CDR3 is CSVEPERVTDTQYF. DNA of the CDR3: TGCAGCGTTGAACCAGAGCGGGTCACAGATACGCAGTATTTT.

The sample holds a few counts of this clonotype. V is TRBV10-3 and J is TRBJ2-1, with D tentatively TRBD2 (6 bases). There are 15 residues in the CDR3. Germline assignment: CDR1 ENHRY and CDR2 SYGVKD. Trimming removed 7 bases at V and 9 bases at J, with 22 bases between. For the CDR3, the DNA is TGTGCCATCATCGAGCCGGGACTCAGTTCGGGTGAGCAGTTCTTC. Its protein product is CAIIEPGLSSGEQFF.

The sample holds a few counts of this clonotype. The chain employs TRBV7-9 and TRBJ2-3; weak D call: TRBD2 (5 bases). This CDR3 contains 15 residues. Between the trimmed V and J ends, which lost 0 bases and 6 bases, there was a span of 13 bases. Per the germline V gene, CDR1 is SEHNR and CDR2 is FQNEAQ (reference sequence). The CDR3 here is CASSLALDYLDTQYF. DNA of the CDR3: TGTGCCAGCAGCTTAGCGCTCGACTATCTGGATACGCAGTATTTT. The full variable domain, in which reference TRBV7-9 and TRBJ2-3 provide the parts outside the CDR3, is DTGVSQNPRHKITKRGQNVTFRCDPISEHNRLYWYRQTLGQGPEFLTYFQNEAQLEKSRLLSDRFSAERPKGSFSTLEIQRTEQGDSAMYLCASSLALDYLDTQYFGPGTRLTVL.

This clonotype was picked up many times. The gene calls are TRBV20-1 and TRBJ2-3; D is ambiguous. The V gene lost 6 bases and the J gene lost 2 bases, with 12 bases spanning the gap. CDR1 and CDR2 (germline): DFQATT, SNEGSKA (reference sequence). The CDR3 runs to 13 residues. The CDR3 nucleotides read TGCAGTGCGGGCGGACGGAACACAGATACGCAGTATTTT. Protein product: CSAGGRNTDTQYF.

This clonotype was seen many times. The chain employs TRBV27 and TRBJ2-6; D uncertain. The CDR3 loop spans 16 amino acids. The V end was cut by 5 bases, the J end by 0 bases, with 11 bases between. CDR1 and CDR2 (germline): MNHEY, SMNVEV (reference sequence). This CDR3 reads CASSRHGVSGANVLTF. The CDR3 nucleotides are TGTGCCAGCAGTCGCCACGGAGTCTCTGGGGCCAACGTCCTGACTTTC.

This clonotype has just a few counts. This rearrangement joins TRBV13 to TRBJ2-7, with 9 bases that match TRBD1. CDR3 length: 16 amino acids. V gave up 2 bases and J gave up 5 bases; unmatched junction bases: 10. CDR1 PRHDT and CDR2 FYEKMQ come from the germline V gene (reference sequence). Written as DNA, the CDR3 is TGTGCCAGCAGCTTACCCTTACAGGGGGCCTTGGACGAGCAGTACTTC. It yields the protein CASSLPLQGALDEQYF. The full variable domain, its missing parts supplied by reference TRBV13 and TRBJ2-7, is AAGVIQSPRHLIKEKRETATLKCYPIPRHDTVYWYQQGPGQDPQFLISFYEKMQSDKGSIPDRFSAQQFSDYHSELNMSSLELGDSALYFCASSLPLQGALDEQYFGPGTRLTVT.

This clonotype was seen more than once but under ten times. The J gene is TRBJ2-5, the V gene TRBV19; TRBD1 might be the D (6 bases). CDR3 length: 14 amino acids. The V gene lost 4 bases and the J gene lost 1 base, with 10 bases spanning the gap. CDR1 LNHDA and CDR2 SQIVND come from the germline V gene (reference sequence). CDR3 protein: CASSRQDLQETQYF. In nucleotides, the CDR3 is TGTGCCAGTAGTAGACAGGACCTCCAAGAGACCCAGTACTTC.

The V gene is TRBV4-1, the J gene TRBJ2-2; TRBD2 is a possible D gene (5 bases). Germline V gene lookup returns CDR1 MGHRA and CDR2 YSYEKL. CDR3 length: 17 amino acids. Deletions cut 0 bases from V and 2 bases from J, with 13 bases between. The CDR3 DNA is TGCGCCAGCAGCCAAGATCGGGGAATTATTAACACCGGGGAGCTGTTTTTT. Protein: CASSQDRGIINTGELFF.

The chain couples TRBV27 to TRBJ2-1; the match to TRBD2 covers 10 bases. J lost 8 bases, V lost 6 bases, and 7 bases had no gene match. The CDR3 runs to 14 residues. CDR1 is MNHEY and CDR2 is SMNVEV in the germline V gene (reference sequence). The CDR3 region has the DNA TGTGCCAGCAGGGTGGGACTAGCGAAGGATGAGCAGTTCTTC. The encoded protein is CASRVGLAKDEQFF.

This clonotype was picked up many times. The chain recombines TRBV5-4 with TRBJ2-3; the D is unclear. The germline V and J ends were trimmed by 2 bases and 4 bases, with 8 bases remaining between them. CDR1 and CDR2 (germline): SGHNT, YYREEE (reference sequence). There are 13 residues in the CDR3. CDR3: CASSLLPADTQYF. In nucleotides, the CDR3 is TGTGCCAGCAGCTTATTACCAGCAGATACGCAGTATTTT.

This clonotype came up a few times. The V and J genes are TRBV29-1 and TRBJ2-5, with D possibly matching TRBD1 (6 bases). V shed 0 bases and J shed 1 base, with 15 bases lying between them. CDR1 is SQVTM and CDR2 is ANQGSEA in the germline V gene. The CDR3 length is 16 residues. The DNA of the CDR3 is TGCAGCGTTGAAGATGACTGGGGGCAGTCCCAAGAGACCCAGTACTTC. It encodes CSVEDDWGQSQETQYF.

V is TRBV4-2 and J is TRBJ1-2; D not resolved. Trimming took 9 bases from V and 3 from J, leaving 11 bases between them. This CDR3 has 12 amino acids. Germline V gives CDR1 LGHNA, CDR2 YNFKEQ. The CDR3 here is CARDLGHYGYTF. For the CDR3, the DNA is TGTGCCAGGGATTTAGGCCACTATGGCTACACCTTC.

The J gene is TRBJ2-1, the V gene TRBV18; 7 nucleotides align to TRBD2. Trimming removed 6 bases from V and 10 bases from J; junction bases left unmatched: 9. Germline V gene data show CDR1 as KGHSH and CDR2 as LQKENI. The CDR3 extends over 13 amino acids. Here the CDR3 reads CASSLYGGSEQFF. The DNA for the CDR3 is TGTGCCAGCTCCCTTTATGGCGGGAGCGAGCAGTTCTTC.

The chain uses TRBV6-6 and TRBJ2-7; D call uncertain. V gave up 0 bases and J gave up 6 bases, with 6 bases separating them. The germline V gene encodes CDR1 MNHNY and CDR2 SVGAGI (reference sequence). The CDR3 runs to 12 residues. CDR3 nucleotides: TGTGCCAGCAGTTACTCGGGGATCGAGCAGTACTTC. This codes for CASSYSGIEQYF.

The CDR3 spells CASSFQPGTPNTIYF. The CDR3 coding sequence is TGTGCCAGCAGCTTTCAACCCGGGACCCCGAACACCATATATTTT. The chain employs TRBV11-2 and TRBJ1-3; the D gene is possibly TRBD1 (5 bases). Looked up from germline, CDR1 is SGHAT and CDR2 is FQNNGV. The CDR3 consists of 15 residues. Trimming removed 3 bases from V and 7 bases from J, with 16 bases in between.

The rearrangement joins TRBV14 to TRBJ2-5; D remains ambiguous. V dropped 0 bases and J dropped 1 base, with 9 bases sitting between them. This CDR3 contains 15 residues. CDR1 and CDR2 (germline): SGHDN, FVKESK. Written as DNA, the CDR3 is TGTGCCAGCAGCCAAGATTGGGTAGTCCAAGAGACCCAGTACTTC. This encodes CASSQDWVVQETQYF.

The chain uses TRBV5-1 and TRBJ2-7; 8 bases are a match to TRBD1. The CDR3 is 14 residues long. CDR1 is SGHRS, CDR2 YFSETQ, per germline. J lost 1 base, V lost 4 bases, and 4 bases had no gene match. This chain's CDR3 is CASSRTGRSYEQYF. CDR3 sequence (DNA): TGCGCCAGCAGCAGGACAGGGCGGTCCTACGAGCAGTACTTC.

The gene calls are TRBV29-1 and TRBJ2-1; D is uncertain. The CDR3 totals 14 residues. The V gene lost 2 bases and the J gene lost 0 bases, with 8 bases spanning the gap. Germline CDR1 SQVTM, CDR2 ANQGSEA. This CDR3 reads CSVELVNSYNEQFF. CDR3 bases: TGCAGCGTTGAATTGGTTAACTCCTACAATGAGCAGTTCTTC.

The chain employs TRBV5-1 and TRBJ2-7, with 11 bases matching TRBD2. Germline V gene lookup returns CDR1 SGHRS and CDR2 YFSETQ. V was pared by 4 bases and J by 5 bases, with 8 bases of the junction left unmatched. The CDR3 runs to 15 residues. CDR3 residues: CASSGGTSGPHEQYF. The CDR3 bases are TGCGCCAGCAGCGGAGGGACTAGCGGACCCCACGAGCAGTACTTC.

This clonotype was found a few times. V is TRBV2 and J is TRBJ2-7, with 9 nucleotides matching TRBD1. Germline loops: CDR1 SNHLY, CDR2 FYNNEI. The CDR3 spans 14 residues. V lost 4 bases and J lost 5; bases outside the gene matches: 6. Written as DNA, the CDR3 is TGTGCCAGCAGTGGGGGACAGGGACCCGACGAGCAGTACTTC. The encoded protein is CASSGGQGPDEQYF.

This chain uses TRBV6-1 with TRBJ2-5; D is perhaps TRBD1 or TRBD2 (5 bases each). In germline, CDR1 is MNHNS, CDR2 SASEGT. Trimming removed 7 bases from V and 0 bases from J, with 21 bases in between. CDR3 length equals 17 residues. The CDR3, as DNA: TGTGCCAGCAATACATCCCCGGGACGGGGCTACCAAGAGACCCAGTACTTC. It translates to CASNTSPGRGYQETQYF.

This clonotype was observed a handful of times. The chain has TRBV4-2 and TRBJ2-1; a possible D gene is TRBD2 (5 bases). CDR3 length: 12 residues. Germline lookup yields CDR1 LGHNA and CDR2 YNFKEQ. The V and J ends lost 4 bases and 10 bases respectively, with 11 bases between them. CDR3 nucleotide sequence: TGTGCCAGCAGCCCCAGTTGGGAGGAGCAGTTCTTC. As protein: CASSPSWEEQFF.